This TCR beta chain was obtained from a study of long-term antiretroviral therapy in people with HIV. Study results and caveats: Clones expanded before ART dominated the repertoire at all time points.

Donors needed at least one pre-ART PBMC sample plus at least two post-ART samples. On this clone: Its antigen is as yet unknown.

At survey level, the immunoSEQ assay was run in its v3.0 version. The study targeted roughly 35,000-50,000 T-cell genomes per sample in sequencing. Some clones are missing from TCRdb's copy, which holds only in-frame ones; the method was immunoSEQ multiplex PCR. The sample lists about 28,000 clones, about 83% occurring once. Germline-derived CDR1 and CDR2 are SNHLY and FYNNEI. Deletions cut 5 bases from V and 4 bases from J, with 8 bases between. The CDR3 has 12 amino acids. The J gene is TRBJ1-1, the V gene TRBV2; D remains ambiguous. Sequencing used unsorted PBMCs, obtained 0.4 years after starting antiretroviral therapy. This TCR was recovered from a man aged 18 to 30 with HIV. CDR3 bases: TGTGCCAGCAGTCCCCCGGGCACTGAAGCTTTCTTT. It encodes CASSPPGTEAFF.